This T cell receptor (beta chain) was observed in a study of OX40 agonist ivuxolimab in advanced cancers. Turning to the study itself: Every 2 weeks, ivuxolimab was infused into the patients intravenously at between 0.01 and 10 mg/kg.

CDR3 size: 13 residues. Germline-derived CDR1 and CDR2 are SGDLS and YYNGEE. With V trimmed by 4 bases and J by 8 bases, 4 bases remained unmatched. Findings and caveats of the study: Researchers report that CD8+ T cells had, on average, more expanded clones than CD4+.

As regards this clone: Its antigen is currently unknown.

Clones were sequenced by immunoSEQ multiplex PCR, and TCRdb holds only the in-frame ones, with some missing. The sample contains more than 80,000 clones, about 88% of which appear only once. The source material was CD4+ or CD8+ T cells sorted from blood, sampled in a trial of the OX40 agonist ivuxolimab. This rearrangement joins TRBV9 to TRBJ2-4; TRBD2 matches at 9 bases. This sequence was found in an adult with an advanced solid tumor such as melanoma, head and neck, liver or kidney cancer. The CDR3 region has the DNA TGTGCCAGCAGCTTCAGGACTAGCGACATTCAGTACTTC. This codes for CASSFRTSDIQYF.